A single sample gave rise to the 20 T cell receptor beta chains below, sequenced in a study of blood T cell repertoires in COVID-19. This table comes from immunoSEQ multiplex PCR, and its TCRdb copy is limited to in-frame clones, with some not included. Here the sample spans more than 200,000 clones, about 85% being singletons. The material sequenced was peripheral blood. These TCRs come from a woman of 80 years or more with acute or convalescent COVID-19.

The CDR3 DNA follows: TGTGCCAGCAGGGGACAGGGAACGACCTACGAGCAGTACTTC. It codes for CASRGQGTTYEQYF. The J gene is TRBJ2-7, the V gene TRBV21-1; the table's D call, TRBD1, was not checked against the DNA. TRBV21-1 is flagged as a pseudogene. The CDR3 spans 14 residues.

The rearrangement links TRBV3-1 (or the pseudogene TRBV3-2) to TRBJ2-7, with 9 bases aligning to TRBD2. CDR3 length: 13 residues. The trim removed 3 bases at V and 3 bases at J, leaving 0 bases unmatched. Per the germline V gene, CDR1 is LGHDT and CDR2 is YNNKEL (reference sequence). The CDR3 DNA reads TGTGCCAGCAGCCAGCGGGGGGGCTACGAGCAGTACTTC. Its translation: CASSQRGGYEQYF.

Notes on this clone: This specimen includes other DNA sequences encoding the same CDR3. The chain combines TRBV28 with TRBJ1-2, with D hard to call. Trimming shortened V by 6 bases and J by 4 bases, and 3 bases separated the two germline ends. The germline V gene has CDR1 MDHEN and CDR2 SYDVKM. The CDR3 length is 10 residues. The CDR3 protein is CASSSYGYTF. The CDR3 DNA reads TGTGCCAGCAGCTCCTATGGCTACACCTTC.

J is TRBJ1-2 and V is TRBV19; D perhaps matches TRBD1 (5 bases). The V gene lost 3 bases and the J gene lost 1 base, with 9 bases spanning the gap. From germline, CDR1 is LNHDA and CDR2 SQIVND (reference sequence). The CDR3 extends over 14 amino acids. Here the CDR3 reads CASSIWGVNYGYTF. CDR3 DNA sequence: TGTGCCAGTAGTATCTGGGGGGTTAACTATGGCTACACCTTC.

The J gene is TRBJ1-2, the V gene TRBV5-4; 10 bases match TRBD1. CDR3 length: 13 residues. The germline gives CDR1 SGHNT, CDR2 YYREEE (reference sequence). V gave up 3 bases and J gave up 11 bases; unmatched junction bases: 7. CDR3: CASSYRTGGVYTF. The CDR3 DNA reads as TGTGCCAGCAGCTACCGGACAGGGGGTGTTTACACCTTC.

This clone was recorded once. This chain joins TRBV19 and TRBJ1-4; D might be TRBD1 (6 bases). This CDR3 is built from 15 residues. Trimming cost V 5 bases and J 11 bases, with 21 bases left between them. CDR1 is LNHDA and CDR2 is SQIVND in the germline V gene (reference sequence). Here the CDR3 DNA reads TGTGCCAGTAGTCTCGTTGGGGGCCCTGAAGGGAAACTGTTTTTT. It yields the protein CASSLVGGPEGKLFF.

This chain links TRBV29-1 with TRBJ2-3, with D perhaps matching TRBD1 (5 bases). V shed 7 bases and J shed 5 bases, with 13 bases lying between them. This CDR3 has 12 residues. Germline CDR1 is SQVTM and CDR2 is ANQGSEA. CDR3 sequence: CSAPRTQDTQYF. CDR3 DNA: TGCAGCGCCCCCCGGACACAAGATACGCAGTATTTT.

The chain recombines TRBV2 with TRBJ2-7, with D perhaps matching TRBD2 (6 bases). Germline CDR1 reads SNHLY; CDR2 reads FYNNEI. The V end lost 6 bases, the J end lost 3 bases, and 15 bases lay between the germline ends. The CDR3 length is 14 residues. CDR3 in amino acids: CASSANGGYYEQYF. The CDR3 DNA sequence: TGTGCCAGCAGCGCCAACGGGGGTTACTACGAGCAGTACTTC.

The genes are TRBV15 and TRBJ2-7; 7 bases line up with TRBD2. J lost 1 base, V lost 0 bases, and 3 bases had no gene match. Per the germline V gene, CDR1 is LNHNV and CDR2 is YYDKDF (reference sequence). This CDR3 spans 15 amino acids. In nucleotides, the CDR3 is TGTGCCACCAGCAGAGAAGGGCGGGAGTCCTACGAGCAGTACTTC. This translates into CATSREGRESYEQYF.

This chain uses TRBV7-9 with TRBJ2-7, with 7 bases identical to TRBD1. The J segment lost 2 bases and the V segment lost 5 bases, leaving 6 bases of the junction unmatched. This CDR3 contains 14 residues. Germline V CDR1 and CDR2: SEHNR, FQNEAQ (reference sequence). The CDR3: CASSQKGQTYEQYF. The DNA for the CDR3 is TGTGCCAGCAGCCAGAAGGGACAGACCTACGAGCAGTACTTC. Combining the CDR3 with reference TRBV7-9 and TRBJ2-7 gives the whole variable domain DTGVSQNPRHKITKRGQNVTFRCDPISEHNRLYWYRQTLGQGPEFLTYFQNEAQLEKSRLLSDRFSAERPKGSFSTLEIQRTEQGDSAMYLCASSQKGQTYEQYFGPGTRLTVT.

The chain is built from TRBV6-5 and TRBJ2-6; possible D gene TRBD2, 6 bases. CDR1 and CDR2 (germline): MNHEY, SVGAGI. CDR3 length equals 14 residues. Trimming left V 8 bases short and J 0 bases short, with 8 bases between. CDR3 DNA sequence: TGTGCCAGCGGCGGGGACTCTGGGGCCAACGTCCTGACTTTC. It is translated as CASGGDSGANVLTF.

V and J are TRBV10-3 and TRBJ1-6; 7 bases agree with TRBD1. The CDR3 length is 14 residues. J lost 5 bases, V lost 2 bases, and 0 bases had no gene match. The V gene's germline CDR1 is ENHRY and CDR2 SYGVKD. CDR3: CAISETGDNSPLHF. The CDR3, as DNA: TGTGCCATCAGTGAGACAGGGGATAATTCACCCCTCCACTTT.

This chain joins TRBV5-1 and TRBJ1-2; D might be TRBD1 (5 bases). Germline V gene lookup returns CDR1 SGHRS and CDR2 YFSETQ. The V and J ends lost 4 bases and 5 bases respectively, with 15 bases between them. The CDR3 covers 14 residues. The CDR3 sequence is CASSPDGAGYGYTF. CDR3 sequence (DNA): TGCGCCAGCAGCCCGGACGGAGCAGGGTATGGCTACACCTTC.

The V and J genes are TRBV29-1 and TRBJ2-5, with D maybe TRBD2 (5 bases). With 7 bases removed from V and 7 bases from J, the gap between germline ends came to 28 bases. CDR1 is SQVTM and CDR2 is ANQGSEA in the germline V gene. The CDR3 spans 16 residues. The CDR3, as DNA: TGCAGCGCTAAAGCTCCGTTGGCGGGCCTAGGTGGGACCCAGTACTTC. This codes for CSAKAPLAGLGGTQYF.

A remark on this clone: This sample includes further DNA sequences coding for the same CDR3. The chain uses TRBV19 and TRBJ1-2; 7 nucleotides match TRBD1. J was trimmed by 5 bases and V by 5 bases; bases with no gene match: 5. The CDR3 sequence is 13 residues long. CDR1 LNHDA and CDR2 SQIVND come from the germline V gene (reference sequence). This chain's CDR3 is CASSLRDSYGYTF. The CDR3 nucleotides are TGTGCCAGTAGTCTCCGGGACAGTTATGGCTACACCTTC.

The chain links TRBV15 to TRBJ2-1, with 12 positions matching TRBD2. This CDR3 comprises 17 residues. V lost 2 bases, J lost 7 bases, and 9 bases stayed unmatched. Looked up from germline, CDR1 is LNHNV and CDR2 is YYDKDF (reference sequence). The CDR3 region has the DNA TGTGCCACCAGCAGACCTCAGACTAGCGGGAGCCGAAATGAGCAGTTCTTC. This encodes CATSRPQTSGSRNEQFF.

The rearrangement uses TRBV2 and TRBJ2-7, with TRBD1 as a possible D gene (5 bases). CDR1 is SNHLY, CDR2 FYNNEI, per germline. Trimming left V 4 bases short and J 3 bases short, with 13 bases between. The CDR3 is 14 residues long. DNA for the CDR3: TGTGCCAGCAGTGGATTGGCGCAGGGCTACGAGCAGTACTTC. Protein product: CASSGLAQGYEQYF.

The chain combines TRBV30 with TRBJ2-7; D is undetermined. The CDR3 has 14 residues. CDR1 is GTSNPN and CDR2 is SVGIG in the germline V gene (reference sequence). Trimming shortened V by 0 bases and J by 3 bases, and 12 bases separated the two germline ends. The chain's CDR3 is CAWSVQHKNYEQYF. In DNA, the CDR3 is TGTGCCTGGAGTGTACAACACAAGAACTACGAGCAGTACTTC.

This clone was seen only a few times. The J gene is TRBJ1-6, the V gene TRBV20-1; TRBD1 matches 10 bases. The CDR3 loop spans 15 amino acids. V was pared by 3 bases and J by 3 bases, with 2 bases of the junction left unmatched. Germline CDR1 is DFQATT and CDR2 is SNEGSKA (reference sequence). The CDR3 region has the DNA TGCAGTGCTAGTGACAGGGGGCTCTATAATTCACCCCTCCACTTT. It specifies CSASDRGLYNSPLHF.

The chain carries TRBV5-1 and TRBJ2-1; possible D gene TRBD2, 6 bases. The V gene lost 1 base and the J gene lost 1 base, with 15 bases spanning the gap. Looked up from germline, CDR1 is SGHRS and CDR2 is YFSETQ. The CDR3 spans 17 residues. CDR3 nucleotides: TGCGCCAGCAGCTTGAGGGCCCGACTAGGATCCTACAATGAGCAGTTCTTC. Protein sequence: CASSLRARLGSYNEQFF. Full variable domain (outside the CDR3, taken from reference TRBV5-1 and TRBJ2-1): KAGVTQTPRYLIKTRGQQVTLSCSPISGHRSVSWYQQTPGQGLQFLFEYFSETQRNKGNFPGRFSGRQFSNSRSEMNVSTLELGDSALYLCASSLRARLGSYNEQFFGPGTRLTVL.